A selection of T cell receptor beta chains follows, all from one sample in a study of OX40 agonist ivuxolimab in advanced cancers. TCRdb keeps only in-frame clones here, not all; method: immunoSEQ multiplex PCR. The top ten hold about 15% of the sample, which has roughly 45,000 clones, roughly 80% seen once. This specimen consisted of CD4+ or CD8+ T cells sorted from blood, obtained in a trial of the OX40 agonist ivuxolimab. These receptors were taken from an adult with an advanced solid tumor such as melanoma, head and neck, liver or kidney cancer. Both conserved end residues are part of each CDR3. D genes are given only for firm matches. Clone size is stated in some rows and not others, as once, few, many or a class when expanded.

j_call v_call clone_size d_call cdr3_length cdr3_aa cdr3_nt
TRBJ2-5 TRBV2 - TRBD2 15 CASRGTSGSGETQYF TGTGCCAGCAGGGGGACTAGCGGGAGTGGAGAGACCCAGTACTTC
TRBJ1-3 TRBV19 - - 14 CARGHLHSGNTIYF TGTGCCAGAGGACATCTTCACTCTGGAAACACCATATATTTT
TRBJ2-7 TRBV28 - - 12 CASSPGRGEQYF TGTGCCAGCAGTCCTGGTAGAGGCGAGCAGTACTTC
TRBJ1-2 TRBV6-1 - - 15 CASRMGKGVNYGYTF TGTGCCAGCAGGATGGGTAAAGGAGTTAACTATGGCTACACCTTC
TRBJ2-2 TRBV13 - TRBD2 16 CASSSSDGGITGELFF TGTGCCAGCAGCTCGTCGGACGGGGGGATCACCGGGGAGCTGTTTTTT
TRBJ2-2 TRBV28 - - 16 CASSLSPGSGTGELFF TGTGCCAGCAGTTTATCCCCAGGGTCGGGCACCGGGGAGCTGTTTTTT
TRBJ2-7 TRBV5-6 - TRBD2 16 CASSLALAGRLNEQYF TGTGCCAGCAGCTTGGCCCTAGCGGGACGTCTCAACGAGCAGTACTTC
TRBJ1-4 TRBV6-5 - - 15 CASSYSGATNEKLFF TGTGCCAGCAGTTACTCAGGAGCAACTAATGAAAAACTGTTTTTT
TRBJ1-6 TRBV4-3 - - 17 CASSQDRDLLYNSPLHF TGCGCCAGCAGCCAAGACCGGGACCTATTATATAATTCACCCCTCCACTTT
TRBJ2-2 TRBV7-6 - - 13 CASSLVTFGELFF TGTGCCAGCAGCTTAGTCACTTTTGGGGAGCTGTTTTTT
TRBJ1-1 TRBV4-2 - - 14 CASSQVSQIDEAFF TGTGCCAGCAGCCAAGTTAGCCAGATAGATGAAGCTTTCTTT
TRBJ1-1 TRBV4-3 - - 14 CASSQRPTDTEAFF TGCGCCAGCAGCCAGAGGCCCACCGACACTGAAGCTTTCTTT
TRBJ2-5 TRBV2 few - 13 CASRKGFQETQYF TGTGCCAGCAGGAAGGGGTTTCAAGAGACCCAGTACTTC
TRBJ1-2 TRBV29-1 - - 14 CSVEGGVYEDGYTF TGCAGCGTTGAGGGCGGGGTCTATGAAGATGGCTACACCTTC
TRBJ2-1 TRBV19 - TRBD2 14 CASSSGGDYNEQFF TGTGCCAGTAGTAGCGGGGGGGACTACAATGAGCAGTTCTTC
TRBJ1-2 TRBV29-1 - - 12 CSVVLATYGYTF TGCAGCGTTGTTCTGGCGACTTATGGCTACACCTTC
TRBJ2-3 TRBV27 - TRBD2 15 CASRLLAGGVDTQYF TGTGCCAGCAGGCTCCTAGCGGGAGGGGTAGATACGCAGTATTTT
TRBJ1-2 TRBV5-1 - TRBD1 16 CARYSFGTGKNYGYTF TGCGCCAGATATTCCTTTGGGACAGGAAAAAACTATGGCTACACCTTC
TRBJ2-1 TRBV15 - - 11 CATKGRNEQFF TGTGCCACAAAAGGGAGAAATGAGCAGTTCTTC
TRBJ1-1 TRBV4-1 - - 16 CASTLWEGQGSTEAFF TGCGCCAGCACGTTATGGGAAGGGCAGGGAAGCACTGAAGCTTTCTTT
TRBJ2-7 TRBV7-9 - TRBD1 14 CASRGQDNPYEQYF TGTGCCAGCAGGGGACAGGACAATCCCTACGAGCAGTACTTC
TRBJ1-2 TRBV19 - - 11 CASRATLDYTF TGTGCCAGTAGGGCTACGTTGGACTACACCTTC
TRBJ1-1 TRBV5-1 - - 14 CASSLRAMNTEAFF TGCGCCAGCAGCTTGAGGGCGATGAACACTGAAGCTTTCTTT
TRBJ2-3 TRBV4-3 - - 14 CASSQDRMESPQYF TGCGCCAGCAGCCAAGATAGGATGGAATCCCCGCAGTATTTT
TRBJ1-5 TRBV10-3 large TRBD1 14 CAGGTGDSNQPQHF TGTGCCGGCGGGACAGGCGATAGCAATCAGCCCCAGCATTTT
TRBJ1-2 TRBV6-1 - - 15 CASSEGRGRAYGYTF TGTGCCAGCAGTGAAGGGAGGGGAAGGGCCTATGGCTACACCTTC
TRBJ1-1 TRBV5-4 - - 14 CASSWGESDTEAFF TGTGCCAGCAGCTGGGGTGAGAGCGACACTGAAGCTTTCTTT
TRBJ1-2 TRBV29-1 - TRBD1 11 CSVDGQGMDTF TGCAGCGTTGATGGACAGGGAATGGACACCTTC
TRBJ1-2 TRBV5-4 - - 14 CASSPGGSSYGYTF TGTGCCAGCAGCCCCGGCGGCAGCTCCTATGGCTACACCTTC
TRBJ2-3 TRBV6-1 - - 17 CASSEPPRTASTDTQYF TGTGCCAGCAGTGAACCGCCTCGGACAGCTAGCACAGATACGCAGTATTTT